These 30 T cell receptor beta chains originate from one sample sequenced in a study of T-cell memory formation after mild COVID-19. One entry per CDR3 protein, called by TCRdb with MiXCR from the 5' RACE reads. The sample yields around 390,000 distinct CDR3 sequences, about a sixth seen once. The source material was PBMCs or a T cell subset sorted from them (not recorded which). Source of these receptors: a man aged 18 to 29 who had mild COVID-19 (a few samples of this study predate the infection). Cell type and time point are not known.

The chain combines TRBV6-2 or TRBV6-3 with TRBJ2-1; 7 positions agree with TRBD2. The junction had 5 bases not matched to a gene; V was cut back by 5 bases and J by 4 bases. The CDR3 contains 14 residues. Looked up from germline, CDR1 is MNHEY and CDR2 is SVGEGT. The CDR3 sequence: CASSHGLEYNEQFF. CDR3 nucleotide sequence: TGTGCCAGCAGTCACGGACTAGAATACAATGAGCAGTTCTTC.

The rearrangement joins TRBV9 to TRBJ2-1; D uncertain. Germline-derived CDR1 and CDR2 are SGDLS and YYNGEE. This CDR3 contains 14 residues. V lost 0 bases and J 5 bases, leaving 9 bases between the germline ends. In DNA, the CDR3 is TGTGCCAGCAGCGTAGGTACGGCCAACAATGAGCAGTTCTTC. This translates into CASSVGTANNEQFF.

This clonotype has a handful of counts. This sequence joins TRBV11-2 and TRBJ2-2, with D perhaps TRBD2 (6 bases). V lost 5 bases and J 1 base, leaving 11 bases between the germline ends. Germline V CDR1 and CDR2: SGHAT, FQNNGV. The CDR3 loop spans 15 amino acids. Here the CDR3 reads CASSQGLGNTGELFF. The CDR3 DNA follows: TGTGCCAGCAGCCAGGGACTGGGGAACACCGGGGAGCTGTTTTTT.

This chain uses TRBV7-7 with TRBJ1-1, with D perhaps TRBD1 (6 bases). Looked up from germline, CDR1 is SSHAT and CDR2 is FNYEAQ (reference sequence). Trimming cost V 5 bases and J 1 base, with 8 bases left between them. This CDR3 has 13 amino acids. The CDR3 DNA reads as TGTGCCAGCAGCCGGGGGGCGAACACTGAAGCTTTCTTT. Translation: CASSRGANTEAFF.

This clonotype occurred a few times. The chain carries TRBV10-3 and TRBJ2-2; 9 bases align to TRBD1. Trimming at V came to 4 bases and at J to 7 bases, leaving 10 bases not matched to a gene. The CDR3 extends over 16 amino acids. Germline CDR1 ENHRY, CDR2 SYGVKD. The CDR3 DNA follows: TGTGCCATCAGTGCGTTGGAACAGGGGGCGGGCGGGGAGCTGTTTTTT. Protein product: CAISALEQGAGGELFF.

V usage is TRBV9 and J usage is TRBJ1-4; 8 nucleotides match TRBD1. This CDR3 is built from 14 residues. With V trimmed by 2 bases and J by 8 bases, 5 bases remained unmatched. Germline V gene data show CDR1 as SGDLS and CDR2 as YYNGEE. Written as DNA, the CDR3 is TGTGCCAGCAGCGTCCAGGGGGCAGGGGAAAAACTGTTTTTT. The encoded protein is CASSVQGAGEKLFF. Combining the CDR3 with reference TRBV9 and TRBJ1-4 gives the whole variable domain DSGVTQTPKHLITATGQRVTLRCSPRSGDLSVYWYQQSLDQGLQFLIQYYNGEERAKGNILERFSAQQFPDLHSELNLSSLELGDSALYFCASSVQGAGEKLFFGSGTQLSVL.

In this sample, this clonotype turned up a few times. The rearrangement joins TRBV7-9 to TRBJ2-7; a possible D gene is TRBD2 (5 bases). The CDR3 is made up of 11 amino acids. Trimming removed 1 base from V and 13 bases from J, with 11 bases in between. Germline CDR1 SEHNR, CDR2 FQNEAQ (reference sequence). Here the CDR3 reads CASSLGAGLYF. The CDR3, as DNA: TGTGCCAGCAGCTTAGGAGCAGGACTCTACTTC.

This clonotype was recorded many times. The chain joins TRBV5-1 to TRBJ2-1, with a tentative D call TRBD2 (7 bases). CDR1 is SGHRS, CDR2 YFSETQ, per germline. With 7 bases removed from V and 9 bases from J, the gap between germline ends came to 17 bases. The CDR3 sequence is 13 residues long. The CDR3 DNA is TGCGCCAGCGTTCGCCGGGGAGGGGGTGAGCAGTTCTTC. It specifies CASVRRGGGEQFF.

This clonotype showed up just a few times. The V call is TRBV14, the J call TRBJ2-2; possible D gene TRBD1, 5 bases. The CDR3 is 15 amino acids. V lost 2 bases and J lost 7, with 14 bases in between. Germline lookup yields CDR1 SGHDN and CDR2 FVKESK. CDR3 amino acids: CASSQHRQGDGELFF. CDR3 sequence (DNA): TGTGCCAGCAGCCAACATAGGCAGGGCGACGGGGAGCTGTTTTTT.

The sample holds a few counts of this clonotype. CDR3 coding DNA: TGTGCCAGCAGTCCGGGGTGGGGAGTTGAAGCTTTCTTT. Translated: CASSPGWGVEAFF. The genes are TRBV7-3 and TRBJ1-1; D not certain. The CDR3 is made up of 13 amino acids. Per the germline V gene, CDR1 is SGHTA and CDR2 is FQGTGA. The V gene lost 6 bases and the J gene lost 7 bases, with 15 bases spanning the gap.

This chain links TRBV12-3 or TRBV12-4 with TRBJ2-3; 7 bases agree with TRBD2. This CDR3 region has 13 residues. Trimming took 7 bases from V and 4 from J; bases not matched to a gene: 5. The CDR3 DNA sequence: TGTGCCAGCACTTGGGAGGGGTCAGATACGCAGTATTTT. Translated, it gives CASTWEGSDTQYF.

The genes are TRBV7-8 and TRBJ2-7; 7 nucleotides agree with TRBD1. The trim removed 7 bases at V and 1 base at J, leaving 16 bases unmatched. The CDR3 totals 17 residues. Germline CDR1 and CDR2: SGHVS and FQNEAQ. CDR3 bases: TGTGCCAGCACCCCGGGACAGCTTAGTCCTCAATCCTACGAGCAGTACGTC. The encoded protein is CASTPGQLSPQSYEQYV.

The chain links TRBV20-1 to TRBJ2-2; no clear D gene. V was trimmed by 0 bases and J by 2 bases, leaving 7 bases between them. This CDR3 has 14 residues. Germline values: CDR1 DFQATT, CDR2 SNEGSKA (reference sequence). CDR3 sequence (DNA): TGCAGTGCTAGAGATTCCGGAAACACCGGGGAGCTGTTTTTT. Translating it yields CSARDSGNTGELFF.

The chain recombines TRBV4-1 with TRBJ1-1; D may be TRBD1 (5 bases). Trimming took off 1 base at V and 6 bases at J, with 12 bases between the two ends. This CDR3 region has 14 residues. Per germline, CDR1 MGHRA and CDR2 YSYEKL. The CDR3 region is CASSQGARVAEAFF. For the CDR3, the DNA is TGCGCCAGCAGCCAAGGAGCCAGGGTCGCTGAAGCTTTCTTT.

In its sample, this clonotype was seen a few times. The chain carries TRBV24-1 and TRBJ2-1; D tentatively reads TRBD1 or TRBD2 (5 bases each). The germline V gene encodes CDR1 KGHDR and CDR2 SFDVKD. This CDR3 comprises 13 residues. Trimming took off 3 bases at V and 8 bases at J, with 10 bases between the two ends. The CDR3: CATSDAGRDEQFF. CDR3 sequence (DNA): TGTGCCACCAGTGATGCGGGCAGGGATGAGCAGTTCTTC.

The gene calls are TRBV12-3 or TRBV12-4 and TRBJ2-5, with D uncertain. With 3 bases removed from V and 0 bases from J, the gap between germline ends came to 8 bases. The length of the CDR3 is 14 residues. The CDR3 region has the DNA TGTGCCAGCAGTTTTGCAGCGTACCAAGAGACCCAGTACTTC. Translation: CASSFAAYQETQYF.

The V call is TRBV2, the J call TRBJ2-5; D is uncertain. Germline CDR1 is SNHLY and CDR2 is FYNNEI. CDR3 length: 15 residues. V lost 7 bases, J lost 0 bases, and 15 bases lay in between. CDR3 sequence (DNA): TGTGCCAGCAACCTTGCCCGGTCATACCAAGAGACCCAGTACTTC. Its translation: CASNLARSYQETQYF.

The chain is built from TRBV11-1 and TRBJ2-1, with 10 nucleotides matching TRBD2. The trim removed 5 bases at V and 9 bases at J, leaving 13 bases unmatched. The CDR3 length is 16 residues. Germline loops: CDR1 SGHAT, CDR2 FQDESV (reference sequence). The CDR3 DNA reads as TGTGCCAGCAGCACCCGCGTCAGCGGGGGGGCCGTTGAGCAGTTCTTC. Amino acid sequence: CASSTRVSGGAVEQFF.

This rearrangement joins TRBV20-1 to TRBJ1-4; 7 bases align to TRBD1. The CDR3 spans 14 residues. Germline CDR1 reads DFQATT; CDR2 reads SNEGSKA (reference sequence). The V segment lost 6 bases and the J segment 4 bases; nucleotides outside the gene matches: 8. The CDR3: CSARRQGHNEKLFF. CDR3 nucleotides: TGCAGTGCCAGACGACAGGGTCATAATGAAAAACTGTTTTTT.

In its sample, this clonotype was seen a few times. This sequence joins TRBV6-5 and TRBJ1-1; no clear D. This CDR3 comprises 12 residues. Germline V gene data show CDR1 as MNHEY and CDR2 as SVGAGI. V was cut by 7 bases and J by 0 bases, with 6 bases left in between. CDR3 residues: CASKVMNTEAFF. Here the CDR3 DNA reads TGTGCCAGCAAGGTCATGAACACTGAAGCTTTCTTT.

This clonotype was seen a few times. The chain carries TRBV12-3 or TRBV12-4 and TRBJ2-7; 7 nucleotides line up with TRBD1. The CDR3 length is 15 residues. The trim removed 3 bases at V and 0 bases at J, leaving 5 bases unmatched. This CDR3 reads CASSFGTVPSYEQYF. The CDR3, as DNA: TGTGCCAGCAGTTTTGGGACAGTACCCTCCTACGAGCAGTACTTC.

The chain combines TRBV13 with TRBJ1-6; 9 nucleotides align to TRBD1. V shed 3 bases and J 11 bases; nucleotides not matched to a gene: 8. Per the germline V gene, CDR1 is PRHDT and CDR2 is FYEKMQ (reference sequence). This CDR3 contains 15 residues. The CDR3 DNA sequence: TGTGCCAGCAGCTTTGGGACAGGGCAAAAGACACCCCTCCACTTT. Translated, it gives CASSFGTGQKTPLHF.

V is TRBV6-5 and J is TRBJ2-5, with TRBD2 identical over 12 bases. Germline CDR1 is MNHEY and CDR2 is SVGAGI. V trimming: 0 bases; J trimming: 5 bases; junction bases outside the gene matches: 13. This CDR3 region has 19 residues. Here the CDR3 reads CASSYSGPSGGAPWETQYF. CDR3 in DNA: TGTGCCAGCAGTTACTCCGGGCCTAGCGGGGGGGCTCCATGGGAGACCCAGTACTTC.

Worth noting for this clonotype: Germline and junction disagree at one end, which may indicate a read error. This chain connects TRBV4-2 to TRBJ1-2; D ambiguous. The CDR3 runs 12 residues. Germline CDR1 LGHNA, CDR2 YNFKEQ. As DNA, the CDR3 is TGTGCCAGCAGCCGCACTGCGGGTGGCTACGCCTTC. Its protein is CASSRTAGGYAF.

This clonotype was picked up many times. The genes are TRBV4-1 and TRBJ1-1; a possible D gene is TRBD1 (5 bases). V was trimmed by 0 bases and J by 2 bases, leaving 19 bases between them. The CDR3 sequence is 18 residues long. Germline V gene sequence: CDR1 MGHRA, CDR2 YSYEKL. CDR3 in DNA: TGCGCCAGCAGCCAAGATTCAGCAGGGAATGCAATAAACACTGAAGCTTTCTTT. Protein: CASSQDSAGNAINTEAFF.

This clonotype has a handful of counts. This chain connects TRBV5-1 to TRBJ2-1; 10 bases align to TRBD2. CDR1 is SGHRS and CDR2 is YFSETQ in the germline V gene. The CDR3 covers 16 residues. Trimming took 0 bases from V and 4 from J; bases not matched to a gene: 4. CDR3 sequence (DNA): TGCGCCAGCAGCTTGGCTGAGCGGGGGGGTTACAATGAGCAGTTCTTC. This translates into CASSLAERGGYNEQFF.

In this sample, this clonotype turned up a few times. It may be a read error: a sequence one base away is much more abundant. The V call is TRBV3-1, the J call TRBJ2-3; D call uncertain. V gave up 2 bases and J gave up 2 bases, with 5 bases separating them. The germline CDR1 and CDR2 sequences are LGHDT and YNNKEL (reference sequence). CDR3 size: 13 residues. CDR3 protein: CASSQNPTDTQYF. In DNA, the CDR3 is TGTGCCAGCAGCCAAAACCCCACAGATACGCAGTATTTT.

Turning to this clonotype: The junction departs from germline at one end; a sequencing error may be responsible. This chain uses TRBV7-9 with TRBJ2-7; D might be TRBD2 (6 bases). Germline V CDR1 and CDR2: SEHNR, FQNEAQ (reference sequence). The CDR3 is made up of 14 amino acids. The CDR3 sequence: CASSLIGGSNEQYF. CDR3 nucleotide sequence: TGCGCCAGCAGCTTGATCGGGGGAAGTAACGAGCAGTACTTC.

This clonotype was seen a handful of times. The V gene is TRBV12-3 or TRBV12-4, the J gene TRBJ1-4; possibly TRBD1 for D (5 bases). The V end was cut by 5 bases, the J end by 5 bases, with 15 bases between. This CDR3 is 15 amino acids long. Here the CDR3 reads CASSPWTQGNEKLFF. In DNA, the CDR3 is TGTGCCAGCAGTCCCTGGACACAAGGCAATGAAAAACTGTTTTTT.

This clonotype has just a few counts. The chain has TRBV12-3 or TRBV12-4 and TRBJ2-3; D is perhaps TRBD1 or TRBD2 (5 bases each). The CDR3 totals 14 residues. V was pared by 6 bases and J by 5 bases, with 15 bases between. The CDR3 is CASRPGAKGDTQYF. The CDR3 DNA follows: TGTGCCAGCAGACCCGGGGCTAAGGGAGATACGCAGTATTTT.